One sample yielded the 3 T cell receptor beta chains listed below, sequenced in a study of cytomegalovirus exposure and HLA in healthy donors (dated by TCRdb to about 2017). Libraries were built with the immunoSEQ multiplex PCR assay. A mixture of 60 forward primers for TCR Vbeta segments and 13 reverse primers for TCR Jbeta segments was used in the multiplex PCR. What TCRdb holds here is the immuneACCESS table cut down to in-frame rearrangements. Part of the clones is not present; checked against another copy, under half of the missing clones reflect an unresolved V gene, and the others are unexplained. This sample holds roughly 150,000 clones; over 8% were observed only once. Together, the top ten hold 1.5% to 2% of the sample. The sample was PBMCs. Receptors originate from a male donor in good health and CMV-seronegative.

This clone occurred a few times. The chain carries TRBV5-1 and TRBJ2-7, with D possibly matching TRBD1 (6 bases). V shed 0 bases and J shed 2 bases, with 12 bases lying between them. The CDR3 loop spans 15 amino acids. Per the germline V gene, CDR1 is SGHRS and CDR2 is YFSETQ. CDR3 loop: CASSLGLGATYEQYF. In DNA, the CDR3 is TGCGCCAGCAGCTTGGGCCTGGGGGCTACCTACGAGCAGTACTTC.

The chain joins TRBV28 to TRBJ1-1; a weak D match, TRBD1 (5 bases). This CDR3 has 15 amino acids. V was pared by 5 bases and J by 2 bases, with 15 bases between. Germline V gene data show CDR1 as MDHEN and CDR2 as SYDVKM. This chain's CDR3 is CASSPMRTPNTEAFF. DNA of the CDR3: TGTGCCAGCAGTCCTATGCGGACACCAAACACTGAAGCTTTCTTT.

The gene calls are TRBV4-1 and TRBJ2-2, with 9 bases identical to TRBD1. CDR3 length equals 16 residues. V dropped 0 bases and J dropped 4; count of bases not matched to a gene: 3. CDR1 MGHRA and CDR2 YSYEKL come from the germline V gene. The CDR3 coding sequence is TGCGCCAGCAGCCAAGAGGCGGGACAGGGCACCGGGGAGCTGTTTTTT. Its translation is CASSQEAGQGTGELFF.